This TCR beta chain comes out of a study of OX40 agonist ivuxolimab in advanced cancers. Background on the study: Patients were dosed intravenously with ivuxolimab at 0.01 to 10 mg/kg every 2 weeks. One patient with hepatocellular carcinoma and two with cutaneous melanoma, three in all, had partial responses. Study-wide results and caveats: Relative to CD4+, CD8+ T cells held more expanded clones on average.

Profiled with immunoSEQ multiplex PCR; TCRdb holds only in-frame clones, not every one. Found here are about 50,000 clones, roughly 80% of them singletons; the top ten hold 1% to 1.5%. About this clone: Its antigen is unknown.

From germline, CDR1 is LNHDA and CDR2 SQIVND (reference sequence). The CDR3 covers 15 residues. V shed 8 bases, J shed 9 bases, and the junction held 16 bases outside the gene matches. Cycle 7 day 1, cycle 4 day 1, and baseline were the timepoints at which blood was sampled. Source: CD4+ or CD8+ T cells sorted from blood, taken in a trial of the OX40 agonist ivuxolimab. This sequence originates from an adult with an advanced solid tumor such as melanoma, head and neck, liver or kidney cancer. The J gene is TRBJ2-1, the V gene TRBV19; 7 bases agree with TRBD2. The CDR3: CASGAPGGVGGEQFF. The CDR3 bases are TGTGCCAGTGGGGCCCCGGGGGGAGTCGGAGGTGAGCAGTTCTTC.